This T cell receptor (beta chain) was documented in a study of Ad26.COV2.S vaccination and SARS-CoV-2 variants. Study-level information: Each vaccinee took Ad26.COV2.S intramuscularly, once or twice 56 days apart.

Worth noting for this clone: Its target is unknown.

Study outcomes and limitations: Vaccine and placebo recipients had similar non-spike TCR breadth.

Treatment of the sample: over 15 received Ad26.COV2.S at low or high dose, single or two shots; 5 received placebo; per-sample allocation not given. Day 63 after the first vaccine or placebo injection was the time point for sampling. Here immunoSEQ multiplex PCR was the method, and the copy in TCRdb shows in-frame clones only, minus some. The sample records more than 300,000 clones, around four fifths being singletons. This sample comprised peripheral blood, obtained in a trial of Ad26.COV2.S vaccine versus placebo. The clonotype originates from a person between 18 and 59 years old who received the Ad26.COV2.S COVID-19 vaccine or a placebo.

The CDR3 spells CASRQGAVNEKLFF. In nucleotides, the CDR3 is TGTGCCAGCAGACAGGGGGCGGTTAATGAAAAACTGTTTTTT. The chain joins TRBV6-5 to TRBJ1-4, with 9 nucleotides matching TRBD1. Losses at the gene ends were 6 bases for V and 4 bases for J; bases not matched to a gene: 3. Germline V gene sequence: CDR1 MNHEY, CDR2 SVGAGI. The CDR3 is 14 residues long.